The 23 T cell receptor beta chains reported below all come from one sample, sequenced in a study of cytomegalovirus exposure and HLA in healthy donors. The PCR contained 60 Vbeta and 13 Jbeta primers. Clones were read by immunoSEQ multiplex PCR, and TCRdb kept only the in-frame ones, dropping some. In total, the table holds 150,000 to 200,000 clones. Specimen: PBMCs. These receptors were collected from a woman aged 60-75 years in good health and CMV-seronegative.

This chain joins TRBV9 and TRBJ2-6, with D unclear. CDR3 length: 14 amino acids. Germline CDR1 SGDLS, CDR2 YYNGEE. Trimming left V 3 bases short and J 0 bases short, with 4 bases between. The DNA for the CDR3 is TGTGCCAGCAGCGCCTACTCTGGGGCCAACGTCCTGACTTTC. Amino acids: CASSAYSGANVLTF.

V usage is TRBV18 and J usage is TRBJ1-1; D gene uncertain. V was trimmed by 3 bases and J by 6 bases, leaving 26 bases between them. This CDR3 region has 18 residues. Germline CDR1 reads KGHSH; CDR2 reads LQKENI. CDR3 loop: CASSPGSGQAGRVAEAFF. CDR3 DNA: TGTGCCAGCTCACCTGGGTCTGGTCAGGCCGGGAGGGTCGCTGAAGCTTTCTTT.

The CDR3 sequence: CASSPGGGEGAYEQYF. As DNA, the CDR3 is TGTGCCAGCTCCCCGGGCGGGGGCGAAGGGGCCTACGAGCAGTACTTC. The rearrangement uses TRBV18 and TRBJ2-7; TRBD2 might be the D (7 bases). The ends were cut back, 6 bases at V and 2 bases at J, with 20 bases in the middle. There are 16 residues in the CDR3. The germline gives CDR1 KGHSH, CDR2 LQKENI.

The chain carries TRBV6-5 and TRBJ1-2, with TRBD1 identical over 8 bases. From germline, CDR1 is MNHEY and CDR2 SVGAGI. The CDR3 consists of 12 residues. V shed 4 bases, J shed 7 bases, and the junction held 2 bases outside the gene matches. The CDR3 sequence is CASSSDRAGYTF. For the CDR3, the DNA is TGTGCCAGCAGTTCGGACAGGGCTGGCTACACCTTC.

The V gene is TRBV4-3, the J gene TRBJ2-7; perhaps TRBD1 as D (6 bases). CDR3 length equals 14 residues. Germline CDR1 LGHNA, CDR2 YSLEER. Between the trimmed V and J ends, which lost 4 bases and 2 bases, there was a span of 12 bases. The CDR3 reads CASSLSAGAYEQYF. The CDR3 DNA reads as TGCGCCAGCAGCCTCTCGGCAGGGGCCTACGAGCAGTACTTC.

V gene TRBV14 combines with J gene TRBJ2-7, with D unclear. The CDR3 length is 13 residues. Germline CDR1 is SGHDN and CDR2 is FVKESK. Between the trimmed V and J ends, which lost 1 base and 3 bases, there was a span of 7 bases. The CDR3 reads CASSQGTYYEQYF. The CDR3 DNA sequence: TGTGCCAGCAGCCAAGGCACTTACTACGAGCAGTACTTC.

This chain uses TRBV15 with TRBJ2-7, with a tentative D call TRBD2 (6 bases). The CDR3 sequence is 14 residues long. Germline V gene sequence: CDR1 LNHNV, CDR2 YYDKDF (reference sequence). Trimming stripped 0 bases from V and 4 bases from J, with 10 bases between. The CDR3 spells CATSREGGSYEQYF. The CDR3 region has the DNA TGTGCCACCAGCAGAGAGGGGGGATCATACGAGCAGTACTTC.

J is TRBJ2-1 and V is TRBV7-3, with D maybe TRBD1 (5 bases). The germline V gene has CDR1 SGHTA and CDR2 FQGTGA. The CDR3 covers 14 residues. The germline V and J ends were trimmed by 5 bases and 7 bases, with 15 bases remaining between them. The CDR3 DNA is TGTGCCAGCAGCGCGACTTCATCAGGGAATGAGCAGTTCTTC. This gives the protein CASSATSSGNEQFF.

This sequence joins TRBV27 and TRBJ2-1; TRBD1 matches at 9 bases. With 5 bases clipped from V and 2 bases from J, the junction kept 7 bases outside the gene matches. From germline, CDR1 is MNHEY and CDR2 SMNVEV (reference sequence). CDR3 length equals 16 residues. The CDR3 DNA follows: TGTGCCAGCAGTGCCTCGGACAGGGGTACCTACAATGAGCAGTTCTTC. Translated, it gives CASSASDRGTYNEQFF.

The chain uses TRBV7-3 and TRBJ1-2; 8 bases line up with TRBD1. Germline loops: CDR1 SGHTA, CDR2 FQGTGA. This CDR3 has 15 amino acids. V lost 0 bases to trimming and J lost 6 bases; unmatched junction nucleotides: 6. Written as DNA, the CDR3 is TGTGCCAGCAGCTTAACCAGTGCAGGGGGCAATGGCTACACCTTC. It is translated as CASSLTSAGGNGYTF.

The chain links TRBV7-8 to TRBJ1-5; 7 nucleotides match TRBD1. CDR1 is SGHVS and CDR2 is FQNEAQ in the germline V gene. The J segment lost 4 bases and the V segment lost 5 bases, leaving 2 bases of the junction unmatched. The CDR3 length is 13 residues. This CDR3 reads CASSLTGNQPQHF. The CDR3 DNA reads as TGTGCCAGCAGCCTGACAGGGAATCAGCCCCAGCATTTT.

With regard to this clone: Additional DNA sequences in this sample encode the identical CDR3. The chain links TRBV7-2 to TRBJ2-5; maybe TRBD1 (5 bases). The CDR3 extends over 11 amino acids. CDR1 is SGHTA and CDR2 is FQGNSA in the germline V gene. V was shortened by 10 bases and J by 3 bases, with 9 bases between the two germline ends. As DNA, the CDR3 is TGTGCCACTGGACAAGAAGAGACCCAGTACTTC. This codes for CATGQEETQYF.

The rearrangement joins TRBV7-2 to TRBJ2-7; 7 nucleotides match TRBD2. Germline V gene sequence: CDR1 SGHTA, CDR2 FQGNSA. V lost 7 bases and J lost 2; bases outside the gene matches: 8. The length of the CDR3 is 14 residues. The CDR3 reads CASNPGGSTYEQYF. The CDR3 coding sequence is TGTGCCAGCAACCCGGGGGGAAGTACCTACGAGCAGTACTTC. The variable domain in full, with the rest retrieved from reference TRBV7-2 and TRBJ2-7, is GAGVSQSPSNKVTEKGKDVELRCDPISGHTALYWYRQSLGQGLEFLIYFQGNSAPDKSGLPSDRFSAERTGGSVSTLTIQRTQQEDSAVYLCASNPGGSTYEQYFGPGTRLTVT.

This chain connects TRBV7-7 to TRBJ2-7, with TRBD1 identical over 8 bases. The CDR3 has 15 amino acids. CDR1 is SSHAT and CDR2 is FNYEAQ in the germline V gene (reference sequence). J was trimmed by 3 bases and V by 5 bases; bases with no gene match: 9. CDR3 protein: CASSHRTGPNYEQYF. CDR3 nucleotide sequence: TGTGCCAGCAGCCACAGGACAGGGCCCAACTACGAGCAGTACTTC.

V is TRBV6-5 and J is TRBJ2-3, with 10 nucleotides matching TRBD2. V trimming: 8 bases; J trimming: 2 bases; junction bases outside the gene matches: 7. The CDR3 spans 15 residues. Germline lookup yields CDR1 MNHEY and CDR2 SVGAGI. CDR3 bases: TGTGCCAGCGGGGGTAGCGGGGGGACCACAGATACGCAGTATTTT. Residues: CASGGSGGTTDTQYF.

This sequence joins TRBV6-1 and TRBJ2-2; D might be TRBD2 (5 bases). The CDR3 has 12 residues. The germline gives CDR1 MNHNS, CDR2 SASEGT. The CDR3 DNA reads TGTGAAGCGCGGGCCAACACCGGGGAGCTGTTTTTT. It specifies CEARANTGELFF.

The chain is built from TRBV2 and TRBJ2-2; 10 bases are shared with TRBD2. Germline V CDR1 and CDR2: SNHLY, FYNNEI. CDR3 length: 14 amino acids. V trimming: 7 bases; J trimming: 3 bases; junction bases outside the gene matches: 2. Here the CDR3 DNA reads TGTGCCAGCAAAGCGGGAGGGCACACCGGGGAGCTGTTTTTT. As protein: CASKAGGHTGELFF.

This chain connects TRBV11-2 to TRBJ1-5, with TRBD1 identical over 7 bases. CDR1 is SGHAT and CDR2 is FQNNGV in the germline V gene. The CDR3 length is 13 residues. V dropped 5 bases and J dropped 6; count of bases not matched to a gene: 4. The CDR3 reads CASSHDRVQPQHF. The CDR3 coding sequence is TGTGCCAGCAGCCACGACAGGGTTCAGCCCCAGCATTTT.

The chain carries TRBV7-2 and TRBJ2-5, with D possibly TRBD2 on 6 matching bases. The V and J ends lost 5 bases and 5 bases respectively, with 18 bases between them. The CDR3 runs 15 residues. The germline V gene has CDR1 SGHTA and CDR2 FQGNSA. The CDR3 region has the DNA TGTGCCAGCAGCCCACCCGGAGGGGCAGGGGAGACCCAGTACTTC. Translating gives CASSPPGGAGETQYF.

This chain uses TRBV5-6 with TRBJ2-5, with 7 bases fitting TRBD2. The DNA end is more similar to TRBJ2-7, so the J call may be wrong. The CDR3 extends over 13 amino acids. Germline-derived CDR1 and CDR2 are SGHDT and YYEEEE. The CDR3 loop is CASSLSGVGEQYF. The CDR3 nucleotides read TGTGCCAGCAGTCTGAGCGGGGTGGGCGAGCAGTACTTC.

The V call is TRBV6-6, the J call TRBJ2-1, with 12 bases matching TRBD2. The germline V gene encodes CDR1 MNHNY and CDR2 SVGAGI (reference sequence). CDR3 length: 15 residues. Germline trimming cut 7 bases from V and 6 bases from J; bases unmatched to any gene: 7. The CDR3 DNA reads as TGTGCCAGCACTCTACCGGGACTAGCGGGCAATGAGCAGTTCTTC. Protein: CASTLPGLAGNEQFF.

The chain carries TRBV19 and TRBJ2-3; TRBD2 aligns across 7 bases. The V and J ends lost 4 bases and 1 base, in that order; junction bases with no gene match: 2. This CDR3 has 14 residues. CDR1 and CDR2 from the germline V gene are LNHDA and SQIVND (reference sequence). The CDR3: CASSTLAGTDTQYF. CDR3 nucleotides: TGTGCCAGTAGTACCCTAGCGGGCACAGATACGCAGTATTTT.

The V call is TRBV5-1, the J call TRBJ1-3; 9 nucleotides align to TRBD1. Trimming took 7 bases from V and 0 from J; bases not matched to a gene: 14. There are 18 residues in the CDR3. The germline V gene has CDR1 SGHRS and CDR2 YFSETQ. The DNA for the CDR3 is TGCGCCAGCGCTAATTTTCCCCGGGACAGGGCCTCTGGAAACACCATATATTTT. Its translation: CASANFPRDRASGNTIYF.